This TCR beta chain came from a study of human T cells and chemical hapten exposure. For this clonotype: Its specificity is not known.

Time point reported: patch test 1, 2 weeks after DPC sensitization. Stated treatment: therapeutic diphenylcyclopropenone sensitization with weekly scalp DPC. Germline CDR1 is SEHNR and CDR2 is FQNEAQ (reference sequence). The CDR3 spans 13 residues. Trimming shortened V by 5 bases and J by 4 bases, and 11 bases separated the two germline ends. In the study's own analysis: Sample TCR counts, which ranged from roughly 20,000 to 690,600, had a median of approximately 100,000. TCRdb called the RACE reads again in MiXCR, with one record for every CDR3 protein. The V and J calls were not made by the authors but by TCRdb's processing. The sample includes some 350,000 distinct CDR3 sequences, around 7% of them seen just once. General study findings and limits: No change in TCRs above 1 in 1000 frequency was produced by DPC sensitization. In comparison with controls, expanded TCRs gave rise to a significantly larger number of large CDR3 similarity clusters. In the PT1 data, expanded TCR counts showed a positive correlation with patch test score.

This receptor was obtained from a woman aged 18-29 years with alopecia areata. Some clones in this sample may be carry-over from other donors' samples. This specimen was whole blood, taken in connection with sensitization to the hapten diphenylcyclopropenone (DPC). This chain connects TRBV7-9 to TRBJ1-2; D is perhaps TRBD1 (6 bases). The CDR3 sequence: CASSAGGAYGYTF. In nucleotides, the CDR3 is TGTGCCAGCAGCGCGGGGGGCGCCTATGGCTACACCTTC.